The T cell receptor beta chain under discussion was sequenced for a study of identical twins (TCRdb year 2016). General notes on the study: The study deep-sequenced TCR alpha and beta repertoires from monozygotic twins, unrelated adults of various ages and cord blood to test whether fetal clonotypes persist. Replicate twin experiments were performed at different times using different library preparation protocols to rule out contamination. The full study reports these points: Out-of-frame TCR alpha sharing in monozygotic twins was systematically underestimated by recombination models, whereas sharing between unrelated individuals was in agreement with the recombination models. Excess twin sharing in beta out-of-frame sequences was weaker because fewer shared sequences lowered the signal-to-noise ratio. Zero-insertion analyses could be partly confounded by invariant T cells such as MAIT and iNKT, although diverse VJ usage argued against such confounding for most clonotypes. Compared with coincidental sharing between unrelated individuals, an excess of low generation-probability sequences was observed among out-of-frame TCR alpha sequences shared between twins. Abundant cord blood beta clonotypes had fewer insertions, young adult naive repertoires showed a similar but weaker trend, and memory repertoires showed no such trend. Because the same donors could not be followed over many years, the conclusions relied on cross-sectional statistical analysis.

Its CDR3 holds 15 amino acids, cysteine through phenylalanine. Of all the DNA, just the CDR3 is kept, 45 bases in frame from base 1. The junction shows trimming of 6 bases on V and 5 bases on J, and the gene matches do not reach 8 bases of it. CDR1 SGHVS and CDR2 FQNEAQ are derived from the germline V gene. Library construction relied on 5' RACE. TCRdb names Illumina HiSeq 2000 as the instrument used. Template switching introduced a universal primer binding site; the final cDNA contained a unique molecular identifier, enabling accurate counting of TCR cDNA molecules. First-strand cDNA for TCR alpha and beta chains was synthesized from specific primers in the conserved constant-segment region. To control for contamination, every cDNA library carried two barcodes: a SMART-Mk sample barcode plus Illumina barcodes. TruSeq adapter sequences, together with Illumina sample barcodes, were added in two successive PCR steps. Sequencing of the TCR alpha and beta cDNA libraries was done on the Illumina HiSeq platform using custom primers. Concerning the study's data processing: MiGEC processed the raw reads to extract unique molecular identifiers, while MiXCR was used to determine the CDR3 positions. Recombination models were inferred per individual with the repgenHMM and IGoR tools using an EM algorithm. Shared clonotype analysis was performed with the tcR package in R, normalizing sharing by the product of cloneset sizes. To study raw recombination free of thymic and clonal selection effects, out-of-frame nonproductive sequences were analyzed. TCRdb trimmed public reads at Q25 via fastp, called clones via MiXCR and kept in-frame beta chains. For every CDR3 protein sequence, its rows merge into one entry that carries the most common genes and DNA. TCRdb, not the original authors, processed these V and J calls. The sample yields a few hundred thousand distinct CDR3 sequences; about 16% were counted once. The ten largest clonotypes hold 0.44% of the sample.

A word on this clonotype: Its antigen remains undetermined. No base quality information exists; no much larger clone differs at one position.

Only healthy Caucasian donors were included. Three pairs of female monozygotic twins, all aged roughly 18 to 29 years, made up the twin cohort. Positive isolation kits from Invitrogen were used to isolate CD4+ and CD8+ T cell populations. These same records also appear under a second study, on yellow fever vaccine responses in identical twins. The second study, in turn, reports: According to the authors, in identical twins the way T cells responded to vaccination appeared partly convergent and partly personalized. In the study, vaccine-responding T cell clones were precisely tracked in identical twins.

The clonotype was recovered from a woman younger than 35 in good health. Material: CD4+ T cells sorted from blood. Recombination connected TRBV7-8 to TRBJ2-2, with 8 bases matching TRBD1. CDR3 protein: CASSSQGAPTGELFF. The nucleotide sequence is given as TGTGCCAGCAGTAGTCAGGGGGCCCCAACCGGGGAGCTGTTTTTT.